This record looks at one T cell receptor beta chain sequence and its context. This sample is part of a study of CD8 T cells in Susac syndrome. TEMRA cells were FACS-enriched, with CD8+ and CD4+ T cells isolated negatively. Roughly 0.45 to 1 ug RNA was reverse transcribed with random hexamers. Across 54 Vbeta and 13 Jbeta, immunoSEQ multiplex PCR amplified TCR beta CDR3. TCRdb processed the immunoSEQ multiplex PCR reads anew with MiXCR; each CDR3 protein has one entry. In the table there are 80,000 or so distinct CDR3 sequences, roughly 94% of which are singletons. The material sequenced was CD8+ T cells from PBMCs. The clonotype originates from a human donor in good health.

In DNA, the CDR3 is TGTGCCAGCAGCTTAGGCCGGACCGGGGAGCTGTTTTTT. It yields the protein CASSLGRTGELFF. V usage is TRBV7-2 and J usage is TRBJ2-2; D unresolved. Between the trimmed V and J ends, which lost 1 base and 5 bases, there was a span of 5 bases. Per germline, CDR1 SGHTA and CDR2 FQGNSA. The CDR3 loop spans 13 amino acids.